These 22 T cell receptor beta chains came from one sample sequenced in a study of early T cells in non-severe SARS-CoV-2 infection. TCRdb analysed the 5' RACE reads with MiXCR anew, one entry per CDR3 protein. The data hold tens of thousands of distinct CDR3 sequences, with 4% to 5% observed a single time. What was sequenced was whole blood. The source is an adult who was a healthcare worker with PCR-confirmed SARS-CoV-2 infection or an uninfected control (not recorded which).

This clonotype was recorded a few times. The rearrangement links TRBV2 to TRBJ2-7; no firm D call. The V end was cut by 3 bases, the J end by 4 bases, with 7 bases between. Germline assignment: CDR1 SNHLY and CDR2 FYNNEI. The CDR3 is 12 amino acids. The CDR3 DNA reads TGTGCCAGCAGTGAGGGCAGATACGAGCAGTACTTC. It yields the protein CASSEGRYEQYF.

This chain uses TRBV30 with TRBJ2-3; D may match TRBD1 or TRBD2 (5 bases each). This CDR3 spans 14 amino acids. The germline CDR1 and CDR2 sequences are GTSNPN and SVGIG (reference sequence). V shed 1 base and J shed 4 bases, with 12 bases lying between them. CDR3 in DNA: TGTGCCTGGAGTGGAATGGGGGAGCCAGATACGCAGTATTTT. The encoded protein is CAWSGMGEPDTQYF. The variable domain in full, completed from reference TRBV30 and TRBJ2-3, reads SQTIHQWPATLVQPVGSPLSLECTVEGTSNPNLYWYRQAAGRGLQLLFYSVGIGQISSEVPQNLSASRPQDRQFILSSKKLLLSDSGFYLCAWSGMGEPDTQYFGPGTRLTVL.

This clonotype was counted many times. DNA for the CDR3: TGTGCCAGCAGTAAAGTAGCGGGAGTCACCGGGGAGCTGTTTTTT. Translation: CASSKVAGVTGELFF. The chain carries TRBV12-3 or TRBV12-4 and TRBJ2-2; 9 nucleotides align to TRBD2. The CDR3 length is 15 residues. V was clipped by 5 bases and J by 4 bases; unmatched bases: 5.

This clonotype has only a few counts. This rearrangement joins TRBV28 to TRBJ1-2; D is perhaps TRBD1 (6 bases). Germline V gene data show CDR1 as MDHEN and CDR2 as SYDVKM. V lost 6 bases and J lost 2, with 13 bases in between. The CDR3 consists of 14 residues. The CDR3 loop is CASRDNTGNYGYTF. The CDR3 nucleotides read TGTGCCAGCAGAGACAACACAGGGAACTATGGCTACACCTTC.

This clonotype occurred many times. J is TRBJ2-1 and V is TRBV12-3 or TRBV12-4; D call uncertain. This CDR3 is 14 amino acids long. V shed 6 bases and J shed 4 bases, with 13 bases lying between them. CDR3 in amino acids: CASSSPGLYNEQFF. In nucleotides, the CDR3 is TGTGCCAGCAGCTCACCGGGTCTATACAATGAGCAGTTCTTC.

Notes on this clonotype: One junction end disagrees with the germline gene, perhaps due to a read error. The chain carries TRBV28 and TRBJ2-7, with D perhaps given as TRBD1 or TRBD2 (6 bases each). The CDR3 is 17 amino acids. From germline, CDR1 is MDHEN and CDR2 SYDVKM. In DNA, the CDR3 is TGTGCCAACAGTCCCTTAGCTGGGGGGCTCCTCTCCTACGAGCAGTACTTC. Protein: CANSPLAGGLLSYEQYF.

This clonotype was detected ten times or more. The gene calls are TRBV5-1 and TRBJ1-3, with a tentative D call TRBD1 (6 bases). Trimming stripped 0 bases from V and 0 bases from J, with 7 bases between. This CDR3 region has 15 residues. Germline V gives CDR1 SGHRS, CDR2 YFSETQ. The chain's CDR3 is CASSLEGGSGNTIYF. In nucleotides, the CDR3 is TGCGCCAGCAGCTTGGAAGGGGGCTCTGGAAACACCATATATTTT.

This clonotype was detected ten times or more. In DNA, the CDR3 is TGTGCCAGCAGCCCGTCAACGAACACCATATATTTT. Its protein product is CASSPSTNTIYF. V and J are TRBV5-5 and TRBJ1-3; D is ambiguous. CDR1 is SGHKS, CDR2 YYEKEE, per germline (reference sequence). V lost 4 bases and J lost 7, with 9 bases in between. The CDR3 has 12 amino acids.

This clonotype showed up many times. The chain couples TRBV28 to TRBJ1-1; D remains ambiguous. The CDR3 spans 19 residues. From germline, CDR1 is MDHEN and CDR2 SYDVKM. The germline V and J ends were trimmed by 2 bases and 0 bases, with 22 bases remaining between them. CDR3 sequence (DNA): TGTGCCAGCAGTTTACTGAATCTCGCGGATTTCCTGGTGAACACTGAAGCTTTCTTT. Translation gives CASSLLNLADFLVNTEAFF.

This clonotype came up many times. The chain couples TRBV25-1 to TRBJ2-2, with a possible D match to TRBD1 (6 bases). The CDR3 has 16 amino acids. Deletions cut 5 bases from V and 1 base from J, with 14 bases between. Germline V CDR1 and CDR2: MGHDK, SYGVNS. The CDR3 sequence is CASSQQGNWNTGELFF. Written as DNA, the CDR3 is TGTGCCAGCAGTCAACAGGGTAACTGGAACACCGGGGAGCTGTTTTTT.

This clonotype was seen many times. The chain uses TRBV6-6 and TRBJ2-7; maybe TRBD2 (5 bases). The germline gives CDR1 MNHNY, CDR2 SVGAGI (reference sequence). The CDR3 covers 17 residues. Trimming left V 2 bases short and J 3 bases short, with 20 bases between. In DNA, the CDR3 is TGTGCCAGCAGTTACAACCTCTGGGGAGTAAGGGACTACGAGCAGTACTTC. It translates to CASSYNLWGVRDYEQYF.

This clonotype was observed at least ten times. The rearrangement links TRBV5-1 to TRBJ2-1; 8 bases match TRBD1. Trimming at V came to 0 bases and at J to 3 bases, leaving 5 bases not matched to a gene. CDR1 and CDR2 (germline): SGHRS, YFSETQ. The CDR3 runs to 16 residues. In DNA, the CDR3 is TGCGCCAGCAGCTTGGAGGGACAGGAGATCTACAATGAGCAGTTCTTC. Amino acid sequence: CASSLEGQEIYNEQFF. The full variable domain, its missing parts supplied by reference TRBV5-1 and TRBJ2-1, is KAGVTQTPRYLIKTRGQQVTLSCSPISGHRSVSWYQQTPGQGLQFLFEYFSETQRNKGNFPGRFSGRQFSNSRSEMNVSTLELGDSALYLCASSLEGQEIYNEQFFGPGTRLTVL.

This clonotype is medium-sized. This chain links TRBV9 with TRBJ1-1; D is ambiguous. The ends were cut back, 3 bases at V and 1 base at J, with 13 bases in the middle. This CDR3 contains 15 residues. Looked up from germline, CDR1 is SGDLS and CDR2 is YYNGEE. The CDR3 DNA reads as TGTGCCAGCAGCGGAGCCCATGGACCGAACACTGAAGCTTTCTTT. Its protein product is CASSGAHGPNTEAFF.

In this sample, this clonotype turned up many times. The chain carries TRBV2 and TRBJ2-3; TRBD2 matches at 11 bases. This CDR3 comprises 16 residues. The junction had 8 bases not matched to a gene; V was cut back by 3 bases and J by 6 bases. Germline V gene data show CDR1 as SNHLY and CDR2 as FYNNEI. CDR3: CASSEIAGGPADTQYF. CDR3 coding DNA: TGTGCCAGCAGTGAGATAGCGGGAGGGCCGGCGGATACGCAGTATTTT.

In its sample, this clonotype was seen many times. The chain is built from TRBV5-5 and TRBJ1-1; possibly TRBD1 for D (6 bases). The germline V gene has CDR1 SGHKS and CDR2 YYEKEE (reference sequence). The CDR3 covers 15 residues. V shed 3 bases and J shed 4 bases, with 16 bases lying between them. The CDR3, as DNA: TGTGCCAGCAGCTCCCCCGAACAGGGTATCACTGAAGCTTTCTTT. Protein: CASSSPEQGITEAFF.

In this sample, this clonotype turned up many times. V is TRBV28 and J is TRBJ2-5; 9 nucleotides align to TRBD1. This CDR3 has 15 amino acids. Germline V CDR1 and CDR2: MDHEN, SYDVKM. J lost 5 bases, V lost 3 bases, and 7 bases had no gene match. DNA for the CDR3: TGTGCCAGCAGTTTTCCGGGACAGGGAGTGGAGACCCAGTACTTC. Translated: CASSFPGQGVETQYF.

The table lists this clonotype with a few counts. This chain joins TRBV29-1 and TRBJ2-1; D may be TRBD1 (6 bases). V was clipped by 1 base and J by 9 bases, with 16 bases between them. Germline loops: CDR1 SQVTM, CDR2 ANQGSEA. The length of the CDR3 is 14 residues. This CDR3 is CSVEGGTGTVEQFF. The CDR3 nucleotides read TGCAGCGTTGAAGGGGGCACAGGGACGGTTGAGCAGTTCTTC.

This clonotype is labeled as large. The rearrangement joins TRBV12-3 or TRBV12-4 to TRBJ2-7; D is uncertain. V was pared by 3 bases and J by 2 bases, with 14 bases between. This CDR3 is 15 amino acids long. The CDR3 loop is CASSFGQVETYEQYF. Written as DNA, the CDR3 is TGTGCCAGCAGTTTTGGGCAGGTTGAGACCTACGAGCAGTACTTC.

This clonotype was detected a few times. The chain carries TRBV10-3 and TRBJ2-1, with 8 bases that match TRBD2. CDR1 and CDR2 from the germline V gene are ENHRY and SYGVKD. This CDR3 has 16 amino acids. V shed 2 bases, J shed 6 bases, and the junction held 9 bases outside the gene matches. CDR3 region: CAISELGGGRPNEQFF. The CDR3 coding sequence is TGTGCCATCAGTGAGCTTGGGGGCGGGAGGCCCAATGAGCAGTTCTTC.

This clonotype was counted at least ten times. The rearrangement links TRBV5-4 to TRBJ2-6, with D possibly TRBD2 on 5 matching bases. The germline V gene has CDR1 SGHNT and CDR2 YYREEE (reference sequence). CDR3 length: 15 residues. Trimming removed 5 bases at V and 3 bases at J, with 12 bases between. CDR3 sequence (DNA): TGTGCCAGCAGGGAGGCGCTTAATGGGGCCAACGTCCTGACTTTC. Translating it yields CASREALNGANVLTF.

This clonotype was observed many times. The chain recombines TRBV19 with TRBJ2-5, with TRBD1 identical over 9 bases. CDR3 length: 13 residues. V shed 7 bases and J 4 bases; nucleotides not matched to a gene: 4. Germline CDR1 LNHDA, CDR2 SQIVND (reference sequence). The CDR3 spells CASTLTGGETQYF. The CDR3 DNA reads TGTGCCAGTACCCTGACAGGGGGAGAGACCCAGTACTTC.

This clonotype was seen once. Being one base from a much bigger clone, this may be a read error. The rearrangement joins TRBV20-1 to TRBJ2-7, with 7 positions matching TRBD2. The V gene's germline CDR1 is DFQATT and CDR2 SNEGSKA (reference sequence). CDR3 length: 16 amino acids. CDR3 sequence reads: CGASPYSGPRSYEQYF. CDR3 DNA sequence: TGCGGTGCTAGCCCATATAGCGGGCCCCGCTCCTACGAGCAGTACTTC.